This T cell receptor (beta chain) was sequenced during a study of control samples from healthy donors and cancer patients. Profiling relied on immunoSEQ multiplex PCR, and the TCRdb table lists in-frame clones only, not all of them. This sample has tens of thousands of clones, with roughly 91% found just once. Sample: blood. The sequence was obtained from a man aged 45-65 years in good health.

CDR3 in DNA: TGTGCCAGCAGCAAGGGGGCTAGCGGGGGGCGTTTGAACACCGGGGAGCTGTTTTTT. Amino acid sequence: CASSKGASGGRLNTGELFF. The genes are TRBV2 and TRBJ2-2, with TRBD2 matching over 11 bases. Germline trimming cut 6 bases from V and 1 base from J; bases unmatched to any gene: 13. CDR1 SNHLY and CDR2 FYNNEI come from the germline V gene. The CDR3 loop spans 19 amino acids.